This T cell receptor (beta chain) was retrieved from a study of metastatic and nonmetastatic thyroid tumors. Study-wide context: Both malignant and benign thyroid patients supplied peripheral blood and tumor or nodule tissue samples, across which the repertoires of these patients were then compared. Whole-study findings and limits: Benign nodules were reported to have significantly lower TCR beta diversity than malignant thyroid tumors, in blood and tumor.

As originally analysed: Built for papillary thyroid cancer, a distant-metastasis classifier drew on CDR3 differences across clinicopathological groups. TCRdb re-clonotyped the PCR reads via MiXCR. TCRdb's processing, not the study's, gives the V and J calls here. The repertoire has roughly 72,000 clones, around 19% of them found once; the top ten carry roughly 12%. This clone was counted at least ten times. What it binds is not known. None of the patients had undergone any treatment ahead of thyroid surgery. Trimming took off 0 bases at V and 6 bases at J, with 17 bases between the two ends. The CDR3 contains 17 residues. CDR1 is MNHEY, CDR2 SVGAGI, per germline.

The sample taken for sequencing was blood. V is TRBV6-5 and J is TRBJ2-2; tentative D call: TRBD2 (6 bases). The sequence came from a female donor with papillary thyroid cancer or a benign thyroid nodule (not recorded which). Some clones in this sample may be carry-over from other donors' samples. The CDR3 DNA reads as TGTGCCAGCAGTTACTCGACGGGGGTGCCAGGGTCCGGGGAGCTGTTTTTT. As protein: CASSYSTGVPGSGELFF.